This T cell receptor (beta chain) was observed in a study of a mutant IDH1 vaccine in newly diagnosed glioma. About this clone: Antigen specificity is unknown.

This sample's time point: week 23, last vaccination. Every single dose of the vaccine, 300 ug of mutant IDH1 20-mer peptide, came with topical imiquimod. Sequenced by immunoSEQ multiplex PCR; TCRdb stores in-frame clones only, minus some. Among 60,000 to 85,000 clones listed, 85% to 90% were seen once. Trimming pared 1 base from V and 2 bases from J, leaving 15 bases between. The CDR3 is 16 amino acids. Germline CDR1 and CDR2: SEHNR and FQNEAQ (reference sequence). The source material was PBMCs, sampled from a glioma patient whose treatment included an IDH1 peptide vaccine. The receptor was derived from a woman in her forties or fifties with glioma. The V and J genes are TRBV7-9 and TRBJ2-7, with D possibly being TRBD1 (6 bases). The CDR3 reads CASSLVSQGPTYEQYF. In DNA, the CDR3 is TGTGCCAGCAGCTTAGTCTCTCAGGGGCCCACCTACGAGCAGTACTTC. Together with reference TRBV7-9 and TRBJ2-7, the CDR3 gives the full variable domain: DTGVSQNPRHKITKRGQNVTFRCDPISEHNRLYWYRQTLGQGPEFLTYFQNEAQLEKSRLLSDRFSAERPKGSFSTLEIQRTEQGDSAMYLCASSLVSQGPTYEQYFGPGTRLTVT.